This record concerns one T cell receptor beta chain sequence. Authors' data handling: By means of reference gene primer amplification, nucleated cell counts were estimated. Only in-frame clones appear in the TCRdb table, and some are missing; sequencing was by immunoSEQ multiplex PCR. The D gene and trimming were derived from the DNA, and the V and J assignments and clone size from that table. The sample contains 200,000 to 250,000 clones, less than 85% of which appear only once. CDR3 length: 15 amino acids. Germline CDR1 SNHLY, CDR2 FYNNEI. The junction had 8 bases not matched to a gene; V was cut back by 8 bases and J by 4 bases. The data originate from a study of blood T cell repertoires in COVID-19. Across the whole study: Sites across the United States, Italy and Spain contributed samples from acute and convalescent COVID-19. PBMCs, B-cell-depleted T cells, or T cells provided the cDNA or gDNA that made up the material.

The gene calls are TRBV2 and TRBJ1-1; 12 bases agree with TRBD1. Specimen: peripheral blood. The sequence derives from a woman in her sixties or seventies with acute or convalescent COVID-19. Written as DNA, the CDR3 is TGTGCCAGCGGACGGGACAGGGGGCTCGGCACTGAAGCTTTCTTT. Translating it yields CASGRDRGLGTEAFF.